This T cell receptor beta chain stems from a study of PD-L1 blockade in urothelial cancer. Study as a whole: In about 2014 therapy began: atezolizumab 1,200 mg intravenously every 3 weeks. At 6 weeks and at 3 weeks (second dose) after treatment start, blood was analyzed. Each blood sample yielded a median of about 130,000 T cells.

The germline V gene encodes CDR1 SGHTA and CDR2 FQGNSA. Deletions cut 7 bases from V and 4 bases from J, with 14 bases between. The CDR3 length is 14 residues. The assay was immunoSEQ multiplex PCR, and TCRdb's table has in-frame clones only and misses some. The sample lists some 50,000 clones, about 85% occurring once. Time point defined: peripheral blood 6 weeks after treatment start. Patients were living with locally advanced or metastatic urothelial carcinoma. The sample consisted of PBMCs, taken around atezolizumab (anti-PD-L1) treatment. The sequence was obtained from a man aged 50-60 years with urothelial cancer. The chain links TRBV7-2 to TRBJ2-1; D is possibly TRBD1 (6 bases). The CDR3 loop is CASTPRTAYNEQFF. DNA of the CDR3: TGTGCCAGCACCCCCCGGACAGCTTACAATGAGCAGTTCTTC.